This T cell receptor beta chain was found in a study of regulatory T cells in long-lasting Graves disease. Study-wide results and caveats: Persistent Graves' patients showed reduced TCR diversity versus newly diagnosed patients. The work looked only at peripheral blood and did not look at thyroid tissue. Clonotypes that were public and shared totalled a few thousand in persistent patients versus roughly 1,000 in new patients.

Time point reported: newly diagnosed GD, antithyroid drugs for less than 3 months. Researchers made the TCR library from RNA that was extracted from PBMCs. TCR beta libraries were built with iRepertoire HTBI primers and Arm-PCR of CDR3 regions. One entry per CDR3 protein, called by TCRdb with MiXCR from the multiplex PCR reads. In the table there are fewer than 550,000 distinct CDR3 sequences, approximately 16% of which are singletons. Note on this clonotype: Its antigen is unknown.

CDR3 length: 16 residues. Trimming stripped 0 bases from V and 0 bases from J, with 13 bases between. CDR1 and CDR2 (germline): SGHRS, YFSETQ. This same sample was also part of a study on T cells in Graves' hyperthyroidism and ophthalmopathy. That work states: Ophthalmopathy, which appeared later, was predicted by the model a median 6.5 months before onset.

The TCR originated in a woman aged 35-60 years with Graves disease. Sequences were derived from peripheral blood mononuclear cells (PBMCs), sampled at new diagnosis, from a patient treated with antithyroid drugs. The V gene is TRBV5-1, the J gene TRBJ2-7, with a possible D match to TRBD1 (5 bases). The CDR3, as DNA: TGCGCCAGCAGCTTGGCCTCAACAGGAAGCTCCTACGAGCAGTACTTC. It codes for CASSLASTGSSYEQYF.